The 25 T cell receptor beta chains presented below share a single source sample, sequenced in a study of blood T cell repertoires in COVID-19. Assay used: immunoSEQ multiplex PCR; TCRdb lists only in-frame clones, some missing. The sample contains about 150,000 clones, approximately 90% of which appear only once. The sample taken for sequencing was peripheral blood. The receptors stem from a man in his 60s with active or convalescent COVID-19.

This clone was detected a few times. Written as DNA, the CDR3 is TGTGCCTGGAGGGGTCGGGACAGGGGCCTTGCCTACGAGCAGTACTTC. It specifies CAWRGRDRGLAYEQYF. The chain combines TRBV30 with TRBJ2-7; 10 bases fit TRBD1. Germline loops: CDR1 GTSNPN, CDR2 SVGIG (reference sequence). V shed 3 bases and J 2 bases; nucleotides not matched to a gene: 10. The length of the CDR3 is 16 residues.

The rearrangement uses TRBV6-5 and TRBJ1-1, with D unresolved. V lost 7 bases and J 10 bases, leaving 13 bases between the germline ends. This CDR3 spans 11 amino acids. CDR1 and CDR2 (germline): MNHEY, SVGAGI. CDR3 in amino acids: CASKGGSGAFF. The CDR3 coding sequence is TGTGCCAGCAAAGGAGGCTCTGGAGCTTTCTTT.

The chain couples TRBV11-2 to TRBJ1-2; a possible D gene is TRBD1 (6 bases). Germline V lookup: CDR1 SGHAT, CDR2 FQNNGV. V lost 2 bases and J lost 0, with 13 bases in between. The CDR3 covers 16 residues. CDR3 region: CASSLRGGTTNYGYTF. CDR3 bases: TGTGCCAGCAGCTTACGCGGGGGCACAACTAACTATGGCTACACCTTC.

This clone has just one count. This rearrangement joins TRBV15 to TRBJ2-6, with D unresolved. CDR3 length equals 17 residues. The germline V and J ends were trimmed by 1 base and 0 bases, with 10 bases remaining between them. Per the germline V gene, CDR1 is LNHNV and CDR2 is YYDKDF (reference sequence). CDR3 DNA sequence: TGTGCCACCAGCAGAGTTGGGCTGAGCTCTGGGGCCAACGTCCTGACTTTC. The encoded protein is CATSRVGLSSGANVLTF.

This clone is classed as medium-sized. CDR3 DNA sequence: TGTGCCAGCAGCTTATCAATCTCTGGAAACACCATATATTTT. It is translated as CASSLSISGNTIYF. The genes are TRBV7-9 and TRBJ1-3; no definite D call. CDR3 length: 14 amino acids. Germline assignment: CDR1 SEHNR and CDR2 FQNEAQ (reference sequence). Trimming removed 2 bases from V and 0 bases from J, with 5 bases in between.

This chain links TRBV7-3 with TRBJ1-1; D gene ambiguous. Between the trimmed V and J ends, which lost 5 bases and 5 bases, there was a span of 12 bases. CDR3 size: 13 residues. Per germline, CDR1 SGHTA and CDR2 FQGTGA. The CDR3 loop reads CASSPRSRTEAFF. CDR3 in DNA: TGTGCCAGCAGCCCGAGGTCGAGGACTGAAGCTTTCTTT.

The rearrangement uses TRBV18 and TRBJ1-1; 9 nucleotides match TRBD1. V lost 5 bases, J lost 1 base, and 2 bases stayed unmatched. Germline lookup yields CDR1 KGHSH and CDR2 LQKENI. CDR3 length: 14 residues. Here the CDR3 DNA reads TGTGCCAGCTCAGTGGACAGGGGGAACACTGAAGCTTTCTTT. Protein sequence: CASSVDRGNTEAFF.

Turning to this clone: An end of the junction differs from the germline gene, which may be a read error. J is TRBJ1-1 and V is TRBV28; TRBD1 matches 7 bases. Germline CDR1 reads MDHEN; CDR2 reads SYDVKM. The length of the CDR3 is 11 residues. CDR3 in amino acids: CASSSTGTDHF. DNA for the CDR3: TGTGCCAGCAGCAGTACCGGGACAGACCACTTT.

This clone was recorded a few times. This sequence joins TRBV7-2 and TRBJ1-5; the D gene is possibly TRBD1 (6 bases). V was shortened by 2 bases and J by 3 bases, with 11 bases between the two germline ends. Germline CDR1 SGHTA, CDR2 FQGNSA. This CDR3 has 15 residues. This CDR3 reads CASSLTGQLNQPQHF. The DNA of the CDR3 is TGTGCCAGCAGCTTAACAGGACAGCTCAATCAGCCCCAGCATTTT.

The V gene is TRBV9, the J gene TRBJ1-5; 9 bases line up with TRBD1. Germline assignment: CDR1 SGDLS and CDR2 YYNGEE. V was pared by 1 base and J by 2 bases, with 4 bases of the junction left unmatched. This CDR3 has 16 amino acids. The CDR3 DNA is TGTGCCAGCAGCGTAATTTGGACAGGGGGCAATCAGCCCCAGCATTTT. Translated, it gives CASSVIWTGGNQPQHF.

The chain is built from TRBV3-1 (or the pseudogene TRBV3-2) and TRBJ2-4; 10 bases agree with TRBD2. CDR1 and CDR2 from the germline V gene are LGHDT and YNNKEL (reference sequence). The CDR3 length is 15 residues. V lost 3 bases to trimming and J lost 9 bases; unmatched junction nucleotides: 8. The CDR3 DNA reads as TGTGCCAGCAGCCAGATCAGCGGGGGGGCCTCCATTCAGTACTTC. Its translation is CASSQISGGASIQYF.

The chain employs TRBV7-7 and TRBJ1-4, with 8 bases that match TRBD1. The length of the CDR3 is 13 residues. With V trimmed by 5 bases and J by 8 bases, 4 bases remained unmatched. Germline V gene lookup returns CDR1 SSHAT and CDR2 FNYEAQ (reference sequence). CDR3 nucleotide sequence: TGTGCCAGCAGCGCGGACAGGGTCGAAAAACTGTTTTTT. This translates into CASSADRVEKLFF.

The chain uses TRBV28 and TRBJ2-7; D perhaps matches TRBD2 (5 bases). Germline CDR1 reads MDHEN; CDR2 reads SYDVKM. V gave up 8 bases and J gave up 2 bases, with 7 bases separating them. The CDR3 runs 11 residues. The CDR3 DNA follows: TGTGCCAGCGGGCGGGCCTACGAGCAGTACTTC. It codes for CASGRAYEQYF. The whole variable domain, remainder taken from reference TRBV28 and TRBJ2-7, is DVKVTQSSRYLVKRTGEKVFLECVQDMDHENMFWYRQDPGLGLRLIYFSYDVKMKEKGDIPEGYSVSREKKERFSLILESASTNQTSMYLCASGRAYEQYFGPGTRLTVT.

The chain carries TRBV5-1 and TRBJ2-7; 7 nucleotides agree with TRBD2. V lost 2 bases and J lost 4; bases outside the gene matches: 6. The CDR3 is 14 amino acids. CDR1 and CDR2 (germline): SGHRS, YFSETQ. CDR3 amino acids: CASSLAPGGYEQYF. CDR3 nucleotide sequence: TGCGCCAGCAGCTTAGCCCCCGGGGGGTACGAGCAGTACTTC.

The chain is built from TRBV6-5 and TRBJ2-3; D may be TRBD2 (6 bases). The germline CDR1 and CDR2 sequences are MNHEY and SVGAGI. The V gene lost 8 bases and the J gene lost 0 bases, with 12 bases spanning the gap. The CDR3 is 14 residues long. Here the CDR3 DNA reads TGTGCCAGCGGTCTAGCGTTGAGCACAGATACGCAGTATTTT. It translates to CASGLALSTDTQYF.

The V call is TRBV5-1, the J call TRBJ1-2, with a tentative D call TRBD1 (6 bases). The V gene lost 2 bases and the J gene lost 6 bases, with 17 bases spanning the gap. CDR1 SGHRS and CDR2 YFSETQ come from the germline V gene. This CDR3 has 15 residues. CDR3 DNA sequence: TGCGCCAGCAGCTTTTTACAGGGAGCTGAGGATGGCTACACCTTC. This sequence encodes CASSFLQGAEDGYTF.

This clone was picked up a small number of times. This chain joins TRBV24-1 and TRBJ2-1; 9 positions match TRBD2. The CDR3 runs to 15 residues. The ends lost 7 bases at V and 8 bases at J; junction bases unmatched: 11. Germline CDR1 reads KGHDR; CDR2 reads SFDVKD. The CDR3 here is CATSESGGKSDEQFF. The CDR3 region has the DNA TGTGCCACCAGCGAAAGCGGGGGGAAGTCCGATGAGCAGTTCTTC.

CDR3 in amino acids: CASSGSGGQDTFSYEQYF. CDR3 in DNA: TGTGCCAGCAGTGGATCGGGGGGACAGGACACCTTCTCCTACGAGCAGTACTTC. The chain recombines TRBV2 with TRBJ2-7; tentatively, D is TRBD1 (8 bases). CDR3 length equals 18 residues. Trimming stripped 4 bases from V and 0 bases from J, with 22 bases between. The V gene's germline CDR1 is SNHLY and CDR2 FYNNEI.

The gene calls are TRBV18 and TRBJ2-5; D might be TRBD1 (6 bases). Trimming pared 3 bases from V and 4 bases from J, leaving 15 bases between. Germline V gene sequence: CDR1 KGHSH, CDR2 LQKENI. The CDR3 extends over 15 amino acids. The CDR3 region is CASSPFTGKRETQYF. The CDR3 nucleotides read TGTGCCAGCTCACCCTTTACAGGGAAAAGAGAGACCCAGTACTTC.

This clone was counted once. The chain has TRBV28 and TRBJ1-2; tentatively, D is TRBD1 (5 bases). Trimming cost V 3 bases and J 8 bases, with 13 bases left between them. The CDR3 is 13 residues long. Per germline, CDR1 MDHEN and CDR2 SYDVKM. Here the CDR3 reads CASSLGRAAGYTF. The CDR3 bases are TGTGCCAGCAGTTTGGGCAGGGCTGCGGGCTACACCTTC.

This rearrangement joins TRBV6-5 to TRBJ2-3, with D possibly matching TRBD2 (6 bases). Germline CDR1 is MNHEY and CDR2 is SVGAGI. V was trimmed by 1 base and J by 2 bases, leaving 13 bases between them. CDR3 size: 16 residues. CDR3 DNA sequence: TGTGCCAGCAGTTACTGGCGGGGATCACCCACAGATACGCAGTATTTT. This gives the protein CASSYWRGSPTDTQYF.

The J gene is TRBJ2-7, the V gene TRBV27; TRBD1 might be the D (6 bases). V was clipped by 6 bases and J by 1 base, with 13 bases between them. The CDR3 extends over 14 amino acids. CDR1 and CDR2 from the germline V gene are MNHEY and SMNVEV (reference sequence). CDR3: CASRGADGSYEQYF. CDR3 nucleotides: TGTGCCAGCAGGGGGGCGGACGGATCCTACGAGCAGTACTTC.

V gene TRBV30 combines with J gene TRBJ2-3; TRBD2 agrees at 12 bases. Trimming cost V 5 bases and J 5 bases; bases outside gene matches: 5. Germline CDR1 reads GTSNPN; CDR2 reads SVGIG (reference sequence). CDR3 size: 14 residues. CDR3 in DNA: TGTGCCTGGCGGACTAGCGGGATGATAGATACGCAGTATTTT. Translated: CAWRTSGMIDTQYF.

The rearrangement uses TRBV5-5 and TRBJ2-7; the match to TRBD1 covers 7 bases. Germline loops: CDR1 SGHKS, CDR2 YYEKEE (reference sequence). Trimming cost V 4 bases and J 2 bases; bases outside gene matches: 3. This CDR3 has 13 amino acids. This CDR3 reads CASSPGTAYEQYF. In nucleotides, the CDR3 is TGTGCCAGCAGCCCCGGGACAGCCTACGAGCAGTACTTC.

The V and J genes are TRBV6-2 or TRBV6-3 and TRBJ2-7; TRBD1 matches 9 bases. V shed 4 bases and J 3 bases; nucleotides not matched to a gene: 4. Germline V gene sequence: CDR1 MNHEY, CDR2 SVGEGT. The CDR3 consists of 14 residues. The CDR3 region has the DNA TGTGCCAGCAGTTCGGGGACAGGGAGCTACGAGCAGTACTTC. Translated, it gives CASSSGTGSYEQYF.